This T cell receptor beta chain was sequenced during a study of long-term antiretroviral therapy in people with HIV. Study-wide findings and caveats: Unavailable data included ART adherence, viral resistance and therapy changes (switches in treatment).

In this sample, this clone turned up once. Its antigen is not known. The CDR3 length is 13 residues. The V gene lost 4 bases and the J gene lost 0 bases, with 7 bases spanning the gap. Germline V lookup: CDR1 SGHRS, CDR2 YFSETQ. Cryopreserved PBMC samples of about 1-11 million cells were used for DNA extraction. At the survey level, the v3.0 immunoSEQ assay was run. TCRdb's copy holds only in-frame clones and misses some; the assay was immunoSEQ multiplex PCR. Of under 14,000 clones in the sample, around 81% are singletons; the top ten hold more than 15%. Source: unsorted PBMCs, taken 1.8 years after starting antiretroviral therapy. The TCR comes from a man aged 35-49 years with HIV. The V call is TRBV5-1, the J call TRBJ2-5; D uncertain. The CDR3 loop is CASSPVNQETQYF. The CDR3 nucleotides read TGCGCCAGCAGCCCTGTGAACCAAGAGACCCAGTACTTC.